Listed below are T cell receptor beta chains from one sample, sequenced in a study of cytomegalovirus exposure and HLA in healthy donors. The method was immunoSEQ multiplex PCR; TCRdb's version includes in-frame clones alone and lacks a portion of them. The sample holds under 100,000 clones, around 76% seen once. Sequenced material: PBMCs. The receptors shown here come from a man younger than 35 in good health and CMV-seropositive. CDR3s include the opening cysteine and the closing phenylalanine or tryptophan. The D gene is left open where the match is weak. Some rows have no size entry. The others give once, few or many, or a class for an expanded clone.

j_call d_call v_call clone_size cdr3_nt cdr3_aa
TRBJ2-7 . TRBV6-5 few TGTGCCAGCTTTAGAACAGGGTCCTACGAGCAGTACTTC CASFRTGSYEQYF
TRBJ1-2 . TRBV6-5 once TGTGCCAGCAGTTACTCAGTCGGCGGAAATGGCTACACCTTC CASSYSVGGNGYTF
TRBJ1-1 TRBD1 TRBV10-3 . TGTGCCATTACGACAGGGGTTAACACTGAAGCTTTCTTT CAITTGVNTEAFF
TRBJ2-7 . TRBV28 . TGTGCCAGCAGTTCCGGGACTTTATCCTACGAGCAGTACTTC CASSSGTLSYEQYF
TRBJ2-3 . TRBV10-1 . TGCGCCAGCAGTGCCGCCCAGCGAGCAGATACGCAGTATTTT CASSAAQRADTQYF
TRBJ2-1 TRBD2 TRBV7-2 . TGTGCCAGCAGCTTAGCGCTGTCTAGCGGCCGATACAATGAGCAGTTCTTC CASSLALSSGRYNEQFF
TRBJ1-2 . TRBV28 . TGTGCCAGCAGTTTGGTAGGGCCAGGGCCAGGCTACACCTTC CASSLVGPGPGYTF
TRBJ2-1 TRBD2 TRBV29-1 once TGCAGCGTTGGTCTAGCGGGAGGGCCAAATGAGCAGTTCTTC CSVGLAGGPNEQFF
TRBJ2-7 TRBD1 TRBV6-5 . TGTGCCAGCAGTTACCTTGGGACAGGGACGTACGAGCAGTACTTC CASSYLGTGTYEQYF
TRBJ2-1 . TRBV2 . TGTGCCAGCAGTCGTCTGAATGAGCAGTTCTTC CASSRLNEQFF
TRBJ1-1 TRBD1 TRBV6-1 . TGTGCCAGCAGTGCGGTTACTACAGGGGCGAACACTGAAGCTTTCTTT CASSAVTTGANTEAFF
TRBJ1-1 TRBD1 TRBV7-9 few TGTGCCAGCAGCTCTACAAACAGGGGGTTGGTCAACACTGAAGCTTTCTTT CASSSTNRGLVNTEAFF
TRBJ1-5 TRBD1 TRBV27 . TGTGCCAGCAGTGTACAGGGGCATCAGCCCCAGCATTTT CASSVQGHQPQHF
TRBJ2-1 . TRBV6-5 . TGTGCCAGCAGTTCCGTGGAGCCCCTGCGGCAGTTCTTC CASSSVEPLRQFF
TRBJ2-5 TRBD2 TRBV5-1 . TGCGCCAGCAGTTCCAGCGGGAGTGGAGAGACCCAGTACTTC CASSSSGSGETQYF
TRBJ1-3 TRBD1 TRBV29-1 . TGCAGCGTCGGGGGGGACAGGGTATCTGGAAACACCATATATTTT CSVGGDRVSGNTIYF
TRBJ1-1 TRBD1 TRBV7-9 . TGTGCCAGCAGCAACCAGGGGGCTTGGAACACTGAAGCTTTCTTT CASSNQGAWNTEAFF
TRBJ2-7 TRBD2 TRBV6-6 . TGTGCCAGCGGGAAGGGTGGCGGGGGGACCCTCGGGGCGCAGTACTTC CASGKGGGGTLGAQYF
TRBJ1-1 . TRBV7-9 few TGTGCCAGCAGCCGAAGCGGGGGCACTGAAGCTTTCTTT CASSRSGGTEAFF
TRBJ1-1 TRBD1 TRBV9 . TGTGCCAGCAGTGCTCAGGGGGGGAACACTGAAGCTTTCTTT CASSAQGGNTEAFF
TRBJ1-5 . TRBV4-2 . TGTGCCAGCAGCCCCCGAGCGGGGGCCTCGAAGCCCCAGCATTTT CASSPRAGASKPQHF
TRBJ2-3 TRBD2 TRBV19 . TGTCCTCAGCGGGAGAAAGATACGCAGTATTTT CPQREKDTQYF
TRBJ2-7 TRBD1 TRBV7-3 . TGTGCCACTTCTCCCGGGACAGGCAGCGAGCAGTACTTC CATSPGTGSEQYF
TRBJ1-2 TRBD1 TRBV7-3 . TGTGCCAGCAGCTCGACAGGGGCGGACTATGGCTACACCTTC CASSSTGADYGYTF
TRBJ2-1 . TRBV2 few TGTGCCAGCGGCAGGGAGCAGTTCTTC CASGREQFF
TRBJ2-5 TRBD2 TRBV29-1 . TGCAGCCTTGCGGGAGACGGAGCCAATTTACAAGAGACCCAGTACTTC CSLAGDGANLQETQYF
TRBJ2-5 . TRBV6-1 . TGTGCCAGCAGTTGGGACACACTAGAGACCCAGTACTTC CASSWDTLETQYF
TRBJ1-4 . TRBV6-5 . TGTGCCAGCAGTTACTCGAGGGGGAGTGAAAAACTGTTTTTT CASSYSRGSEKLFF
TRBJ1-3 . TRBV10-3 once TGTGCCATCAGCCGGGAGGTAGTGTCTGGAAACACCATATATTTT CAISREVVSGNTIYF
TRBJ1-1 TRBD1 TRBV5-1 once TGCGCCAGCTCCACGACAGGGTTGAACACTGAAGCTTTCTTT CASSTTGLNTEAFF
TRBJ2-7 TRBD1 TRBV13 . TGTGCCAGCAGCTTAGTAGGGACAGGGGGCTACGAGCAGTACTTC CASSLVGTGGYEQYF